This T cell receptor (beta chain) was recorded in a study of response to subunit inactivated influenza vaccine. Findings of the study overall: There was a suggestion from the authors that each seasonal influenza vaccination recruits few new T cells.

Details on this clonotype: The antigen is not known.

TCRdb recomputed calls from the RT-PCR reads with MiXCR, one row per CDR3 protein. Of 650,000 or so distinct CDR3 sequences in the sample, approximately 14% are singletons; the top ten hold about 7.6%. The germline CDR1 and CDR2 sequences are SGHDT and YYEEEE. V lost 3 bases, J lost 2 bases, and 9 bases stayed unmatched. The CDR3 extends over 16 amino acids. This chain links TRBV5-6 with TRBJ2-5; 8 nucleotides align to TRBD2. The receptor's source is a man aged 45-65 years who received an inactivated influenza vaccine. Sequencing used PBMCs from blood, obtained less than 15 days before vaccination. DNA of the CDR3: TGTGCCAGCAGCTCTTTAGGACTAGCAGTGCAAGAGACCCAGTACTTC. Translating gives CASSSLGLAVQETQYF.